This record covers a single TCR beta chain. The target antigen is unknown. This CDR3 region has 13 residues. CDR1 and CDR2 from the germline V gene are GTSNPN and SVGIG (reference sequence). Trimming removed 2 bases from V and 10 bases from J; junction bases left unmatched: 7. The data stem from a study of radiation and T cells in renal cell carcinoma. The time point is: blood 4 weeks post-SBRT, at nephrectomy. The sample's treatment: 15 Gy SBRT to primary tumor, nephrectomy 4 weeks later. Nephrectomy followed 15 Gy stereotactic body radiation by 4 weeks. Radiation-treated patients gave blood at baseline, week 2 and week 4. Study-wide results and limits: No pretreatment tumor biopsies were available for baseline clonotypes. Top tumor clonotypes rose in blood 2 weeks post-radiation, then contracted.

Clones were sequenced by immunoSEQ multiplex PCR, and TCRdb holds only the in-frame ones, with some missing. This sample has 60,000 to 75,000 clones, with around three quarters found just once. The receptor was derived from a man aged 60-69 years with renal cell carcinoma. The chain is built from TRBV30 and TRBJ1-4; 7 bases are shared with TRBD1. The specimen comprised blood, sampled from a patient whose treatment included radiotherapy and nephrectomy. The chain's CDR3 is CAWSRGGRGKLFF. The CDR3 DNA is TGTGCCTGGAGTAGAGGGGGCAGGGGAAAACTGTTTTTT.